These 8 T cell receptor beta chains share one sample of origin, sequenced in a study of vaccination and CD4 T cells after COVID-19. The time point: late sampling 161 to 241 days after vaccination in a few convalescent patients. TCRdb reprocessed the PCR reads with MiXCR, giving one entry per CDR3 protein. The table includes approximately 40,000 distinct CDR3 sequences, 36% detected once. Material: CD4+ T cells from blood, obtained about 7 months after SARS-CoV-2 vaccination. Every receptor here comes from a human donor who had recovered from COVID-19.

This clonotype was found once. The chain links TRBV11-3 to TRBJ2-1; TRBD2 might be the D (6 bases). The germline V gene has CDR1 SGHNT and CDR2 YENEEA. The V and J ends lost 3 bases and 8 bases respectively, with 11 bases between them. The CDR3 length is 13 residues. The CDR3 region has the DNA TGTGCCAGCAGCTTTGGATTAGCGGATGAGCAGTTCTTC. It yields the protein CASSFGLADEQFF.

The chain combines TRBV6-5 with TRBJ2-1; either TRBD1 or TRBD2 may supply D (5 bases each). CDR1 and CDR2 from the germline V gene are MNHEY and SVGAGI. This CDR3 contains 17 residues. The V and J ends lost 4 bases and 4 bases respectively, with 20 bases between them. This chain's CDR3 is CASSSLTLGDSYNEQFF. In DNA, the CDR3 is TGTGCCAGCAGTTCACTCACCCTGGGAGACAGTTACAATGAGCAGTTCTTC.

The J gene is TRBJ2-5, the V gene TRBV7-9; D uncertain. This CDR3 is built from 14 residues. Germline values: CDR1 SEHNR, CDR2 FQNEAQ (reference sequence). Trimming cost V 7 bases and J 7 bases, with 19 bases left between them. The DNA of the CDR3 is TGTGCCAGCACCTCCAAGGCCAACTCTGGGACCCAGTACTTC. It encodes CASTSKANSGTQYF.

The CDR3 sequence is CATSRDGGDTEAFF. The CDR3, as DNA: TGTGCCACCAGCAGAGATGGAGGGGACACTGAAGCTTTCTTT. V is TRBV15 and J is TRBJ1-1; D might be TRBD1 (5 bases). This CDR3 region has 14 residues. The germline gives CDR1 LNHNV, CDR2 YYDKDF (reference sequence). Trimming cost V 0 bases and J 3 bases, with 8 bases left between them.

This chain joins TRBV28 and TRBJ2-7; D is unclear. The CDR3 consists of 14 residues. CDR1 is MDHEN, CDR2 SYDVKM, per germline. V was cut by 3 bases and J by 0 bases, with 9 bases left in between. The CDR3 region has the DNA TGTGCCAGCAGTTTTAGGAGCCTCTCCTACGAGCAGTACTTC. Its protein product is CASSFRSLSYEQYF.

This chain uses TRBV7-3 with TRBJ2-3; 7 bases match TRBD1. The length of the CDR3 is 13 residues. Germline V gives CDR1 SGHTA, CDR2 FQGTGA. With V trimmed by 2 bases and J by 5 bases, 1 base remained unmatched. The CDR3 sequence is CASSLGQEDTQYF. The CDR3 DNA reads TGTGCCAGCAGCTTAGGACAGGAAGATACGCAGTATTTT.

V is TRBV4-2 and J is TRBJ2-7, with D unresolved. The CDR3 covers 13 residues. Germline CDR1 reads LGHNA; CDR2 reads YNFKEQ. Trimming shortened V by 0 bases and J by 1 base, and 4 bases separated the two germline ends. The CDR3: CASSQDWSYEQYF. DNA of the CDR3: TGTGCCAGCAGCCAAGATTGGTCCTACGAGCAGTACTTC.

This clonotype was counted between two and nine times. Here the CDR3 reads CASSQDSRGSEQYF. The CDR3 nucleotides read TGCGCCAGCAGCCAAGACTCCAGGGGTTCCGAGCAGTACTTC. The V gene is TRBV4-1, the J gene TRBJ2-7, with a possible D match to TRBD1 (6 bases). V was cut by 0 bases and J by 6 bases, with 12 bases left in between. CDR1 is MGHRA and CDR2 is YSYEKL in the germline V gene. The CDR3 totals 14 residues.